The clone carrying this T cell receptor (beta chain) was counted a few times. The antigen is unknown. The data originate from a study of beta chain features in type 1 diabetes. The germline V gene has CDR1 SGHRS and CDR2 YFSETQ. There are 15 residues in the CDR3. With 3 bases removed from V and 0 bases from J, the gap between germline ends came to 13 bases. The study reverse transcribed the entire isolated RNA, so it sequenced expressed TCRB transcripts. Assay used: immunoSEQ multiplex PCR; TCRdb lists only in-frame clones, some missing. The data contain about 160,000 clones, approximately 9.1% of them seen just once; the ten biggest clones take up less than 3%. Researchers reported sorting CD4+ naive, central memory, regulatory and stem cell-like memory cells via CD45RO/CCR7/CD25/CD127/CD95/CD27. General study points: A pattern of fewer insertions and more deletions at VDJ junctions was seen in type 1 diabetes patients. Within each of all four CD4+ subsets, Type 1 diabetes patients had TCRB CDR3s that were moderately but significantly shorter.

Sequencing used central memory CD4+ T cells from blood. The source of this sequence is a woman between 18 and 30 years old in good health. This rearrangement joins TRBV5-1 to TRBJ2-7; no clear D. Here the CDR3 DNA reads TGCGCCAGCAGCTGGAGCCCCGATAGCTCCTACGAGCAGTACTTC. It codes for CASSWSPDSSYEQYF.